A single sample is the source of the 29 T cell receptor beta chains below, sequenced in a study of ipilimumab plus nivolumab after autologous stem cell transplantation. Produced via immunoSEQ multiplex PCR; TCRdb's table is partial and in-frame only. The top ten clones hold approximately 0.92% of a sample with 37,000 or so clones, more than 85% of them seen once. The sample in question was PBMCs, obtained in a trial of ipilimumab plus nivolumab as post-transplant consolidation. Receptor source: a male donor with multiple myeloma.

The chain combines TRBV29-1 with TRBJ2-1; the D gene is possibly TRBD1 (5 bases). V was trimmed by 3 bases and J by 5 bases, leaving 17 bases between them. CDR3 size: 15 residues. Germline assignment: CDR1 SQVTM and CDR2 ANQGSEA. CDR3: CSVEIGAGINNEQFF. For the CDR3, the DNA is TGCAGCGTTGAGATAGGGGCAGGTATAAACAATGAGCAGTTCTTC.

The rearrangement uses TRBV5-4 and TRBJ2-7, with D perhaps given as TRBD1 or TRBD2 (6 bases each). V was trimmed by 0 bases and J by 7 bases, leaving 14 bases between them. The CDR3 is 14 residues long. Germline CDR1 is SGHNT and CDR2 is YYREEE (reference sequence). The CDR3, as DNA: TGTGCCAGCAGCTTGGCCGACGGGGGCGTGGAGCAGTACTTC. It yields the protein CASSLADGGVEQYF.

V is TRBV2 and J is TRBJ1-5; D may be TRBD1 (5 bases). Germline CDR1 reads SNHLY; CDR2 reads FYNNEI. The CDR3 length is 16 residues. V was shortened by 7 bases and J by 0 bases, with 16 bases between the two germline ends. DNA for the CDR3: TGTGCCAGCACAGGGTACTTTCGGGGTAGCAATCAGCCCCAGCATTTT. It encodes CASTGYFRGSNQPQHF. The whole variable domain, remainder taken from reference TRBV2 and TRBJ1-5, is EPEVTQTPSHQVTQMGQEVILRCVPISNHLYFYWYRQILGQKVEFLVSFYNNEISEKSEIFDDQFSVERPDGSNFTLKIRSTKLEDSAMYFCASTGYFRGSNQPQHFGDGTRLSIL.

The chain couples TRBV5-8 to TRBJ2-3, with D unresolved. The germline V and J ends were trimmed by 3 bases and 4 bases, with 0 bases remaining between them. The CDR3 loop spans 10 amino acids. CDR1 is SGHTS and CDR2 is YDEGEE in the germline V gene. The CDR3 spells CASSSDTQYF. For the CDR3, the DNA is TGTGCCAGCAGCTCAGATACGCAGTATTTT.

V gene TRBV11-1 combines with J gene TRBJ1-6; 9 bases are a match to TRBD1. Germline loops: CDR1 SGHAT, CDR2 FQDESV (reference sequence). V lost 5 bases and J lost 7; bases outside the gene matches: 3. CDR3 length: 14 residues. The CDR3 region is CASSQGQGNSPLHF. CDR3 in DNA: TGTGCCAGCAGCCAGGGACAGGGAAATTCACCCCTCCACTTT.

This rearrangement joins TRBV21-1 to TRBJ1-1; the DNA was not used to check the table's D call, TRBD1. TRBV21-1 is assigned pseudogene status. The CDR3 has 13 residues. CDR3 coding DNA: TGTGCCAGCTCTTCCCGTAAGACAGGACGGGCTTTCTTT. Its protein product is CASSSRKTGRAFF.

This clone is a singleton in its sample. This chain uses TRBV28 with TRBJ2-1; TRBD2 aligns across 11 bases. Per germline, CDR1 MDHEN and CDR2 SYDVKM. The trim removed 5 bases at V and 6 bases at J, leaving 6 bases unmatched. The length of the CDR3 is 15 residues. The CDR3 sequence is CASSPPGLAVNEQFF. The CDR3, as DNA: TGTGCCAGCAGTCCACCGGGACTAGCGGTCAATGAGCAGTTCTTC.

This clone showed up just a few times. CDR3 in DNA: TGTGCCAGCATCTTTGGACAGAGCAATCAGCCCCAGCATTTT. Amino acid sequence: CASIFGQSNQPQHF. This chain links TRBV6-6 with TRBJ1-5; a possible D gene is TRBD1 (6 bases). The length of the CDR3 is 14 residues. Trimming removed 7 bases from V and 1 base from J, with 11 bases in between. The germline V gene has CDR1 MNHNY and CDR2 SVGAGI (reference sequence).

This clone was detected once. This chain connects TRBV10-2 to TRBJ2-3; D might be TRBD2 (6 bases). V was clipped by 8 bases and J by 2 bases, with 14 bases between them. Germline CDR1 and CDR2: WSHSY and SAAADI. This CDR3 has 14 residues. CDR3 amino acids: CASGSGLLTDTQYF. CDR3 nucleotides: TGCGCCAGCGGGTCGGGACTCCTCACAGATACGCAGTATTTT.

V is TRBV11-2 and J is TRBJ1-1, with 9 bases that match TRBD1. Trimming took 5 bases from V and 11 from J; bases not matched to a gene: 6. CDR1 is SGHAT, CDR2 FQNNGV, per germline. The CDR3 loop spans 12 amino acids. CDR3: CASSRDRERAFF. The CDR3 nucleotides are TGTGCCAGCAGCCGGGACAGGGAAAGGGCTTTCTTT.

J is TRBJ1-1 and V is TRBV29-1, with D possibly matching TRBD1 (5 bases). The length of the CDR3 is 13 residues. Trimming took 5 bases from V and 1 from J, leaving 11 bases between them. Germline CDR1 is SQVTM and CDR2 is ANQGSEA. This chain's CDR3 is CSVRWGGNTEAFF. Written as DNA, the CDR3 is TGCAGCGTTCGTTGGGGGGGGAACACTGAAGCTTTCTTT.

The CDR3 spells CATSRDRRQYF. The CDR3 nucleotides read TGTGCCACCAGCAGAGATCGGAGACAGTATTTT. This chain links TRBV15 with TRBJ2-3; no clear D. V dropped 0 bases and J dropped 12 bases, with 7 bases sitting between them. Germline V gives CDR1 LNHNV, CDR2 YYDKDF (reference sequence). The length of the CDR3 is 11 residues. The full variable domain, completed using reference TRBV15 and TRBJ2-3, is DAMVIQNPRYQVTQFGKPVTLSCSQTLNHNVMYWYQQKSSQAPKLLFHYYDKDFNNEADTPDNFQSRRPNTSFCFLDIRSPGLGDTAMYLCATSRDRRQYFGPGTRLTVL.

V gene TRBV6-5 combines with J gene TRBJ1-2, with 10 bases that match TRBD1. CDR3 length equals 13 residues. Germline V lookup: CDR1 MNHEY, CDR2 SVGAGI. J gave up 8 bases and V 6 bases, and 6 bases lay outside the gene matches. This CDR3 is CASRGQGTTGYTF. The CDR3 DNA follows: TGTGCCAGCAGGGGACAGGGGACGACAGGCTACACCTTC.

In DNA, the CDR3 is TGTGCCAGCAGCCCTCCGGGATCCCGGACCGAGCAGTACTTC. Protein product: CASSPPGSRTEQYF. This chain joins TRBV7-9 and TRBJ2-7; D perhaps matches TRBD2 (5 bases). Trimming pared 5 bases from V and 6 bases from J, leaving 17 bases between. The CDR3 spans 14 residues. The germline V gene encodes CDR1 SEHNR and CDR2 FQNEAQ (reference sequence).

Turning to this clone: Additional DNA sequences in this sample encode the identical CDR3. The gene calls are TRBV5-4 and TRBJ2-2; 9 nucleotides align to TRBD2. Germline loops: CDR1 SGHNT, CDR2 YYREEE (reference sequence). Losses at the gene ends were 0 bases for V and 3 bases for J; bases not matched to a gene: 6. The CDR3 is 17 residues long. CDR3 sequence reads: CASSLGGLAGYTGELFF. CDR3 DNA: TGTGCCAGCAGCTTGGGAGGGCTAGCGGGGTACACCGGGGAGCTGTTTTTT.

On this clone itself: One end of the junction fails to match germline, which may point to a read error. The CDR3 DNA sequence: TGTGCCAGCAGTTTAGGGAATCAGCCCCAGCATTTT. This translates into CASSLGNQPQHF. The chain has TRBV7-8 and TRBJ1-5; D call uncertain. The CDR3 is 12 amino acids. Per the germline V gene, CDR1 is SGHVS and CDR2 is FQNEAQ.

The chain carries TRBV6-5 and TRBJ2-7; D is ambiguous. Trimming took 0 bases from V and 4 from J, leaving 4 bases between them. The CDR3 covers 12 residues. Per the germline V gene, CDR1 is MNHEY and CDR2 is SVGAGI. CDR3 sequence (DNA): TGTGCCAGCAGTTACTCTGATTACGAGCAGTACTTC. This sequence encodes CASSYSDYEQYF.

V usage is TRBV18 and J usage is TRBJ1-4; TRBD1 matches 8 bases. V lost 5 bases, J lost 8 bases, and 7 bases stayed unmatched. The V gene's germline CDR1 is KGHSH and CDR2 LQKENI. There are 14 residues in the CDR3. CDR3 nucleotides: TGTGCCAGCTCAGAGGGACAGGCCCCCGAAAAACTGTTTTTT. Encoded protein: CASSEGQAPEKLFF. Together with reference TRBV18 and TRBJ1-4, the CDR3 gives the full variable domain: NAGVMQNPRHLVRRRGQEARLRCSPMKGHSHVYWYRQLPEEGLKFMVYLQKENIIDESGMPKERFSAEFPKEGPSILRIQQVVRGDSAAYFCASSEGQAPEKLFFGSGTQLSVL.

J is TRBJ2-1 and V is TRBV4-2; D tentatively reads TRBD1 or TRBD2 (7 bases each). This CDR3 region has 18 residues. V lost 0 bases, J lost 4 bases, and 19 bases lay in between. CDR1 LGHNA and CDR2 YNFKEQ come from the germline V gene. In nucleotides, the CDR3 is TGTGCCAGCAGCCAAGATCAGGGGGTCGGGACTACGTACAATGAGCAGTTCTTC. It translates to CASSQDQGVGTTYNEQFF.

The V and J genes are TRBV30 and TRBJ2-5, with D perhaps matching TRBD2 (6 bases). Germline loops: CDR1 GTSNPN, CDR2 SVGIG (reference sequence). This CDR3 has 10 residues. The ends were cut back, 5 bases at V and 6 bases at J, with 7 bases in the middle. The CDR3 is CAWGGQTQYF. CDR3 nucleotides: TGTGCCTGGGGAGGGCAGACCCAGTACTTC.

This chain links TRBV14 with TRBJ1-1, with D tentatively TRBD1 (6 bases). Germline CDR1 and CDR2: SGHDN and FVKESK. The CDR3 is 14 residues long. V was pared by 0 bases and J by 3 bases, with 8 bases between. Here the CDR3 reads CASSQEGGYTEAFF. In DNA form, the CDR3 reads TGTGCCAGCAGCCAAGAAGGGGGGTACACTGAAGCTTTCTTT.

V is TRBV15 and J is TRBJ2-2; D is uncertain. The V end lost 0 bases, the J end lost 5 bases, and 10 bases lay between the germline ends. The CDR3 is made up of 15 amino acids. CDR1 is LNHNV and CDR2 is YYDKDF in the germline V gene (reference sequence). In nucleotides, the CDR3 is TGTGCCACCAGCAGAGAAGGGTGGTCAACCGGGGAGCTGTTTTTT. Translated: CATSREGWSTGELFF.

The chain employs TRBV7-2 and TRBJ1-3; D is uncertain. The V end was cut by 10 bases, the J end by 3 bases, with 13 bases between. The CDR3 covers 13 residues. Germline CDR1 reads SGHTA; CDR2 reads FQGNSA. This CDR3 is CATQSGFGNTIYF. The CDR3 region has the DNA TGTGCCACACAGTCGGGTTTTGGAAACACCATATATTTT.

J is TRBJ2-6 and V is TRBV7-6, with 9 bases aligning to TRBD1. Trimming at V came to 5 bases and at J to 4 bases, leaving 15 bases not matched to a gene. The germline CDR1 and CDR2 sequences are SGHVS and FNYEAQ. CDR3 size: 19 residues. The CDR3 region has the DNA TGTGCCAGCAGCCCCGGTGGACAGGGGTTGACGTGGGGGGCCAACGTCCTGACTTTC. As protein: CASSPGGQGLTWGANVLTF. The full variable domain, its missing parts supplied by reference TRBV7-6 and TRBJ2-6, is GAGVSQSPRYKVTKRGQDVALRCDPISGHVSLYWYRQALGQGPEFLTYFNYEAQQDKSGLPNDRFSAERPEGSISTLTIQRTEQRDSAMYRCASSPGGQGLTWGANVLTFGAGSRLTVL.

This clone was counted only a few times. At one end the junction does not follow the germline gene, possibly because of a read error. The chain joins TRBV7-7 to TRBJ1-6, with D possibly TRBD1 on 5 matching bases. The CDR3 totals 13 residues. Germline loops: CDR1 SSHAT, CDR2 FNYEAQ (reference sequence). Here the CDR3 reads CASSLNRNSPLHF. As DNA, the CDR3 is TGTGCTAGCAGCTTGAACAGGAATTCACCCCTCCACTTT.

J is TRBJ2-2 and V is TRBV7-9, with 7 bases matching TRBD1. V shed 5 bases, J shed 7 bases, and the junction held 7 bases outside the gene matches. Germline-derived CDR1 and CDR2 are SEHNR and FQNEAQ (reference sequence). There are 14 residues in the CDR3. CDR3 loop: CASSLGQAIGELFF. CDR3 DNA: TGTGCCAGCAGCCTCGGACAGGCGATCGGGGAGCTGTTTTTT. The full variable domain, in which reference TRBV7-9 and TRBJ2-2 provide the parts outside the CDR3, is DTGVSQNPRHKITKRGQNVTFRCDPISEHNRLYWYRQTLGQGPEFLTYFQNEAQLEKSRLLSDRFSAERPKGSFSTLEIQRTEQGDSAMYLCASSLGQAIGELFFGEGSRLTVL.

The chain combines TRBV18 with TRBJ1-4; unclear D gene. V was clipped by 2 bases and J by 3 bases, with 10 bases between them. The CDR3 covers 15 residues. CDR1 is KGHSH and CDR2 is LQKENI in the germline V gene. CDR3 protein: CASSPARVPNEKLFF. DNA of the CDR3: TGTGCCAGCTCACCAGCACGGGTGCCTAATGAAAAACTGTTTTTT.

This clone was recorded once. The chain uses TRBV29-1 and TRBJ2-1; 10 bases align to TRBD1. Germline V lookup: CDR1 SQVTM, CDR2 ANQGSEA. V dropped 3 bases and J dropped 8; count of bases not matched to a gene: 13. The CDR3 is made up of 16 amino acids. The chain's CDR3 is CSVEPGDRGVLDEQFF. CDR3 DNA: TGCAGCGTTGAGCCTGGGGACAGGGGTGTTTTGGATGAGCAGTTCTTC.

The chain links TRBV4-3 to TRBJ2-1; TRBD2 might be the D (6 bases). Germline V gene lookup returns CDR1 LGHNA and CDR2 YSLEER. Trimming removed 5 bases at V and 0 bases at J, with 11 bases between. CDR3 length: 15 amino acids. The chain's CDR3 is CASSVGSASYNEQFF. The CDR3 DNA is TGCGCCAGCAGCGTCGGGAGCGCCTCCTACAATGAGCAGTTCTTC.